These 20 T cell receptor beta chains came from one sample sequenced in a study of tumor-infiltrating lymphocytes in primary liver carcinoma. The input was 450 to 550 ng total RNA; TCR beta cDNA was made from it with a constant-region primer. Library construction for TCR beta comprised three nested multiplex PCR rounds performed with slightly modified ARM-PCR. The two initial PCR rounds, nine to eleven cycles each, used TRBV1-TRBV30 forward and C-beta reverse primers. TCRdb re-analysed the multiplex PCR reads in MiXCR, keeping a single row per CDR3 protein. The sample yields some 180,000 distinct CDR3 sequences, around four fifths seen once. The roughly 20-31 mg bulk tissue piece was not sorted before simultaneous RNA and DNA extraction. Specimen: tumor tissue from primary liver carcinoma. These receptors were taken from a man between 35 and 55 years old with primary liver carcinoma and hepatitis B virus infection.

A note on this clonotype: Relative to the germline gene, one junction end is altered; a read error may explain this. The chain is built from TRBV5-6 and TRBJ1-6; D possibly corresponds to TRBD1 (5 bases). This CDR3 contains 12 residues. The germline gives CDR1 SGHDT, CDR2 YYEEEE. The CDR3 reads CATSFSGRGKHF. Here the CDR3 DNA reads TGTGCCACCAGCTTCTCCGGACGGGGCAAACACTTT.

This clonotype was found a few times. As the CDR3 is not closed by the conserved phenylalanine or tryptophan, this likely results from a read error. The chain recombines TRBV11-3 with TRBJ1-5; unclear D gene. The germline V gene encodes CDR1 SGHNT and CDR2 YENEEA. V lost 0 bases, J lost 6 bases, and 12 bases lay in between. The CDR3 spans 15 residues. The DNA of the CDR3 is TGTGCCAGCAGCTTAGATCTGGGTGTGACTCAGCCCCAGCATTAT. Translating it yields CASSLDLGVTQPQHY.

To note about this clonotype: Because the CDR3 is missing its conserved closing phenylalanine or tryptophan, this is likely a read error. The chain joins TRBV6-2 or TRBV6-3 to TRBJ2-1, with 7 bases fitting TRBD1. The CDR3 loop spans 16 amino acids. Germline assignment: CDR1 MNHEY and CDR2 SVGEGT. CDR3 loop: CVSNYPDRSSYDEQFS. Written as DNA, the CDR3 is TGTGTCAGCAATTACCCGGACAGGAGCTCCTACGATGAGCAGTTCTCC.

On this clonotype: Here the CDR3 omits its conserved ending phenylalanine or tryptophan, so a read error is the likely source. J is TRBJ2-3 and V is TRBV5-1; D may be TRBD2 (5 bases). The CDR3 runs to 16 residues. Germline values: CDR1 SGHRS, CDR2 YFSETQ. The CDR3 coding sequence is TGCGCCAGCAGCTTGAACGGCCGTGCTAGCATAGATACACAGTATATT. Translating gives CASSLNGRASIDTQYI.

To note about this clonotype: A junction end diverges from the germline sequence, so it may reflect a read error. CDR3 protein: CASSPLEGNYCYTF. The CDR3 nucleotides read TGTGCCAGCAGCCCATTAGAAGGGAACTATTGCTACACTTTC. The genes are TRBV4-2 and TRBJ1-2; D remains unclear. The CDR3 is 14 amino acids. CDR1 is LGHNA and CDR2 is YNFKEQ in the germline V gene.

About this clonotype: Because the CDR3 is missing its conserved closing phenylalanine or tryptophan, this is likely a read error. The DNA is left out, because the CDR3 cannot be placed on it with certainty; the CDR3 is given as TCRdb lists it. The chain employs TRBV5-1 and TRBJ1-5; the D call TRBD1 from the table was never checked on the DNA. Per germline, CDR1 SGHRS and CDR2 YFSETQ. The CDR3 is 16 residues long, counting both termini. CDR3 loop: CASSWGEQWVNQPQQH.

This clonotype appeared a single time. The V call is TRBV14, the J call TRBJ2-1; D is uncertain. The V end lost 5 bases, the J end lost 3 bases, and 14 bases lay between the germline ends. Germline CDR1 and CDR2: SGHDN and FVKESK. This CDR3 comprises 15 residues. CDR3 sequence (DNA): TGTGCCAGCAGCGCGGTAGGAAGAGGCTACAATGAGCAGTTCTTC. This gives the protein CASSAVGRGYNEQFF.

This clonotype was seen once. This chain joins TRBV12-3 or TRBV12-4 and TRBJ2-3; D not resolved. CDR3 length equals 15 residues. V was clipped by 3 bases and J by 1 base, with 11 bases between them. The CDR3, as DNA: TGTGCCAGCAGTTTTGCGAACGGACGCACAGATACGCAGTATTTT. It codes for CASSFANGRTDTQYF.

With respect to this clonotype: One end of the junction fails to match germline, which may point to a read error. J is TRBJ2-2 and V is TRBV29-1; D may match TRBD1 or TRBD2 (5 bases each). This CDR3 has 11 amino acids. CDR1 is SQVTM, CDR2 ANQGSEA, per germline. CDR3 sequence (DNA): TGTAGCGTAGGGGAGACCGGGAAGCTGTTTTTT. This translates into CSVGETGKLFF.

With regard to this clonotype: The missing conserved phenylalanine or tryptophan at the end of this CDR3 makes a read error likely. The gene calls are TRBV6-2 or TRBV6-3 and TRBJ1-1, with D tentatively TRBD1 (6 bases). This CDR3 is built from 12 residues. Germline CDR1 is MNHEY and CDR2 is SVGEGT. This chain's CDR3 is CTSGTCNTEAFS. Here the CDR3 DNA reads TGTACCAGCGGGACATGTAACACTGAAGCTTTCTCT.

About this clonotype itself: The conserved phenylalanine or tryptophan normally closing the CDR3 is absent here, so this likely arose from a read error. The chain recombines TRBV12-3 or TRBV12-4 with TRBJ2-5; D unclear. The CDR3 sequence is 13 residues long. Here the CDR3 reads CANSVGDQVTQYS. DNA of the CDR3: TGTGCCAACAGCGTAGGCGACCAAGTGACCCAGTACTCC.

V is TRBV30 and J is TRBJ2-4; possibly TRBD1 for D (5 bases). The V end lost 8 bases, the J end lost 1 base, and 15 bases lay between the germline ends. The CDR3 length is 14 residues. Germline lookup yields CDR1 GTSNPN and CDR2 SVGIG (reference sequence). CDR3 residues: CAVEAGAAKNIQYF. Here the CDR3 DNA reads TGTGCCGTTGAGGCTGGGGCGGCCAAAAACATTCAGTACTTC.

A note on this clonotype: A read error is likely, as this CDR3 ends without the conserved phenylalanine or tryptophan. J is TRBJ2-1 and V is TRBV30; no reliable D call. The CDR3 consists of 11 residues. Germline V gene sequence: CDR1 GTSNPN, CDR2 SVGIG (reference sequence). Trimming took off 6 bases at V and 4 bases at J, with 7 bases between the two ends. CDR3 amino acids: CACVEYNEQFY. For the CDR3, the DNA is TGTGCCTGTGTGGAATACAATGAGCAGTTCTAC.

Comment on this clonotype: This may come from a read error, since a much larger clone is one base off. The chain links TRBV7-2 to TRBJ2-7, with 10 bases aligning to TRBD1. This CDR3 is built from 14 residues. V shed 5 bases and J 7 bases; nucleotides not matched to a gene: 8. Germline CDR1 and CDR2: SGHTA and FQGNSA. Here the CDR3 reads CTSSRQGAGGEQYF. The CDR3 DNA reads TGTACCAGCAGCCGACAGGGGGCTGGGGGTGAGCAGTACTTC.

In this sample, this clonotype turned up many times. This sequence joins TRBV7-9 and TRBJ2-1; D possibly matches TRBD1 or TRBD2 (5 bases each). V was cut by 4 bases and J by 0 bases, with 7 bases left in between. Germline V lookup: CDR1 SEHNR, CDR2 FQNEAQ (reference sequence). The CDR3 sequence is 14 residues long. CDR3 DNA sequence: TGTGCCAGCAGCTCGGGGACCTCCTACAATGAGCAGTTCTTC. It translates to CASSSGTSYNEQFF.

This clonotype was observed once. At one end the junction does not follow the germline gene, possibly because of a read error. The chain recombines TRBV14 with TRBJ2-1; 8 bases align to TRBD2. Germline V gene lookup returns CDR1 SGHDN and CDR2 FVKESK. The CDR3 is 16 amino acids. Here the CDR3 DNA reads TGTGCTAGCAGCGCCGTAGCGGGATGGGTAAACTATGAGCAGTTCTTC. Protein product: CASSAVAGWVNYEQFF.

The V call is TRBV1, the J call TRBJ2-5. TRBV1 is shown as a pseudogene. The CDR3 spans 13 residues. In DNA, the CDR3 is TGCACCAGCAGTTACGACATACAAGAGTCCCAGTACTTC. Translation: CTSSYDIQESQYF.

This clonotype was counted ten times or more. The chain carries TRBV29-1 and TRBJ2-7, with D perhaps TRBD1 (5 bases). This CDR3 comprises 12 residues. CDR1 SQVTM and CDR2 ANQGSEA come from the germline V gene. Trimming left V 4 bases short and J 6 bases short, with 13 bases between. As DNA, the CDR3 is TGCAGCGTTGTGGCAGGGTCACTCGAGCAGTACTTC. Translating it yields CSVVAGSLEQYF.

About this clonotype: Relative to the germline gene, one junction end is altered; a read error may explain this. J is TRBJ2-7 and V is TRBV11-3; D may match TRBD1 or TRBD2 (5 bases each). Germline assignment: CDR1 SGHNT and CDR2 YENEEA. This CDR3 has 15 amino acids. Here the CDR3 reads CASSLDSGTHYEQYF. DNA for the CDR3: TGTGCCAGCAGTTTAGACTCCGGGACCCACTACGAGCAGTACTTC. The entire variable domain, with the rest obtained from reference TRBV11-3 and TRBJ2-7, is as follows: EAGVVQSPRYKIIEKKQPVAFWCNPISGHNTLYWYLQNLGQGPELLIRYENEEAVDDSQLPKDRFSAERLKGVDSTLKIQPAELGDSAVYLCASSLDSGTHYEQYFGPGTRLTVT.

This clonotype occurred once. This may stem from a read error, because a much larger clone lies one nucleotide away. The gene calls are TRBV5-1 and TRBJ2-1, with 11 bases lining up with TRBD2. This CDR3 contains 15 residues. The V gene end was trimmed by 4 bases and the J gene end by 3 bases; junction bases not matched to a gene: 3. Germline assignment: CDR1 SGHRS and CDR2 YFSETQ. The CDR3 sequence: CASSITSGSYNEQFF. The CDR3 DNA reads TGCGCCAGCAGCATCACTAGCGGGAGCTACAATGAGCAGTTCTTC.